This TCR beta chain was identified in a study of regulatory T cells in long-lasting Graves disease. For the study at large: Over-5-year antithyroid drug use with positive TSH receptor antibodies defined persistent Graves' disease in the study. Whole-study findings and limits: Persistent disease showed a preference for TRBV28, TRBJ1-2 and TRBJ2-5. Persistent cases of Graves' showed reduced TCR diversity relative to newly diagnosed patients.

From germline, CDR1 is LNHDA and CDR2 SQIVND (reference sequence). Trimming at V came to 6 bases and at J to 11 bases, leaving 4 bases not matched to a gene. The CDR3 length is 11 residues. The TCR beta library used iRepertoire HTBI primers with Arm-PCR amplification of CDR3. TCRdb analysed the multiplex PCR reads with MiXCR anew, one entry per CDR3 protein. This table has some 280,000 distinct CDR3 sequences, roughly 21% appearing once. Turning to this clonotype: Its antigen is not identified.

The sample's time point: persistent/refractory GD, antithyroid drugs over 5 years with positive TRAb. RNA extracted from PBMCs served as the sequencing template. The sample was peripheral blood mononuclear cells (PBMCs), taken when the disease was refractory, from a patient treated with antithyroid drugs. The sequence derives from a female donor with Graves disease. The V gene is TRBV19, the J gene TRBJ1-1, with 9 bases that match TRBD1. The CDR3 region has the DNA TGTGCCAGTAGCCAAGGACAGGGGGCTTTCTTT. It encodes CASSQGQGAFF.